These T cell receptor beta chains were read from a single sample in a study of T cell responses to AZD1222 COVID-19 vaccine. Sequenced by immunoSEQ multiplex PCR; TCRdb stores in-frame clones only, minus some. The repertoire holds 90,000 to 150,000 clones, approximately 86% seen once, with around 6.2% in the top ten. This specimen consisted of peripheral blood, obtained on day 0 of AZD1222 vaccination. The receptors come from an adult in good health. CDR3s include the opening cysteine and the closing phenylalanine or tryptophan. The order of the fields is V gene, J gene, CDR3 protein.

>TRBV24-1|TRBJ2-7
CATSDIGEGEQYF
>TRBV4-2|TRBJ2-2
CASSQGSYRGKGTGELFF
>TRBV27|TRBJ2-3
CASSSPLDTQYF
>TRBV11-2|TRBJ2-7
CASSSGIEQYF
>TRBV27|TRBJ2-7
CASSLSIRGQGMNEQYF
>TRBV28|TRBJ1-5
CASSFPGGPNQPQHF
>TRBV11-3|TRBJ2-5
CASSPGTGGETQYF
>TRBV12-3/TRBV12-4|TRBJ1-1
CASSLFGTEAFF
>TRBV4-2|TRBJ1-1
CASSRGGAPVTEAFF
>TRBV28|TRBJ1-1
CASSSPRSMNTEAFF
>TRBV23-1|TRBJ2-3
CASSQSGTGREHESGPLNDTQYF
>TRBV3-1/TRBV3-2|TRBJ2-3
CASSLLAGGQDTQYF
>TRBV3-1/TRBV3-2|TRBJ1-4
CASSPRTGRDEKLFF
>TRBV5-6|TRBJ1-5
CASSLVGASNQPQHF
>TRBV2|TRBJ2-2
CARRQGVAGELFF
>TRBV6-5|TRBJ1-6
CASSYEPISYNSPLHF
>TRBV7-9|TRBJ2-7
CASSKRQRRRWQYF